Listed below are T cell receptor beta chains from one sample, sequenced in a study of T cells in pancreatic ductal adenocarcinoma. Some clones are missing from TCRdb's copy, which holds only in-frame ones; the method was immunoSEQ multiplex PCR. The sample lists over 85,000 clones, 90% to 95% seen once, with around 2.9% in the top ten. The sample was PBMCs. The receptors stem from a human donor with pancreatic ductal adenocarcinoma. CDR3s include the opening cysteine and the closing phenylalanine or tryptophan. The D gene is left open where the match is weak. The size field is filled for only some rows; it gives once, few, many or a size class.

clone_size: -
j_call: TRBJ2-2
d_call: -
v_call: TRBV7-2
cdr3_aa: CASRIQGTGELFF
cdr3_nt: TGTGCCAGCAGAATACAGGGAACCGGGGAGCTGTTTTTT

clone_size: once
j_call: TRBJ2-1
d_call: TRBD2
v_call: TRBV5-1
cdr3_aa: CASSLGLADYNEQFF
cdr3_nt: TGCGCCAGCAGCTTGGGACTAGCGGACTACAATGAGCAGTTCTTC

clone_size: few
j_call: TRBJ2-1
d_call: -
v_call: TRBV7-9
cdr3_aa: CASSQDRYGEQFF
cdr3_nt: TGCGCCAGCAGCCAAGATCGCTACGGTGAGCAGTTCTTC

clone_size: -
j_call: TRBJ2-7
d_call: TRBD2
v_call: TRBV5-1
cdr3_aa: CASSFTSGKRGNEQYF
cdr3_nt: TGCGCCAGCAGCTTTACGAGCGGGAAACGGGGGAACGAGCAGTACTTC

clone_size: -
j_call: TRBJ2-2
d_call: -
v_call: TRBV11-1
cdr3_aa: CASSRTPEGELFF
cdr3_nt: TGTGCCAGCAGCCGGACACCCGAGGGGGAGCTGTTTTTT

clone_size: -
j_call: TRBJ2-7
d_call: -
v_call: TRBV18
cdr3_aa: CASSPYEVGGEQYF
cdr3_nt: TGTGCCAGCTCACCCTACGAGGTAGGTGGCGAGCAGTACTTC

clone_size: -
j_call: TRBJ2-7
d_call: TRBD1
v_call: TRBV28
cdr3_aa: CASRTTGGGYEQYF
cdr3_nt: TGTGCCAGCAGGACTACAGGGGGCGGCTACGAGCAGTACTTC

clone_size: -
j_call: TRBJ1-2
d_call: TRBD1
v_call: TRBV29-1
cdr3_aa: CSAVGQPYGYTF
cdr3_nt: TGCAGCGCCGTGGGACAGCCATATGGCTACACCTTC

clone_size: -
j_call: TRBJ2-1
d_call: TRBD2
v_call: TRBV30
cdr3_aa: CAWSVAGGPSQQFF
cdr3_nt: TGTGCCTGGAGTGTAGCGGGAGGGCCTAGTCAGCAGTTCTTC

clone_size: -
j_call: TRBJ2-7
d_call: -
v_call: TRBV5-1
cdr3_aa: CASSLDISRFDEQYF
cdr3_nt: TGCGCCAGCAGCTTAGATATTAGCCGGTTTGACGAGCAGTACTTC

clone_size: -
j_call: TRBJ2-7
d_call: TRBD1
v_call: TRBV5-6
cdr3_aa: CASSLDGTGQYEQYF
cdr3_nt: TGTGCCAGCAGCTTGGATGGGACAGGGCAATACGAGCAGTACTTC

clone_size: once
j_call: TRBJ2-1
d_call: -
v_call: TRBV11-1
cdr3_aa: CASTPHRDYNEQFF
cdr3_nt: TGTGCCAGCACCCCGCACCGGGACTACAATGAGCAGTTCTTC

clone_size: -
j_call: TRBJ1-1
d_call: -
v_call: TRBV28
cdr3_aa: CASSPTGFLNTEAFF
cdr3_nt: TGTGCCAGCAGTCCCACAGGCTTCCTGAACACTGAAGCTTTCTTT

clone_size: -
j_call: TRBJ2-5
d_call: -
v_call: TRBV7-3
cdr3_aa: CASSLRGLQTQYF
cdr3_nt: TGTGCCAGCAGCTTACGGGGGTTGCAGACCCAGTACTTC

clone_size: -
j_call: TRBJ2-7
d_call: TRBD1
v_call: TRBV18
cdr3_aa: CASSPLRTGNEQYF
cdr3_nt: TGTGCCAGCTCACCACTCAGGACAGGGAACGAGCAGTACTTC

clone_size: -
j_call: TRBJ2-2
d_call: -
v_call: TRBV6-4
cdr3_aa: CASSFTYTGELFF
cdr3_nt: TGTGCCAGCAGTTTTACATACACCGGGGAGCTGTTTTTT

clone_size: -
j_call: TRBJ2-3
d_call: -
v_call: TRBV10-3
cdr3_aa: CAISDRGTDTQYF
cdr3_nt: TGTGCCATCAGTGATCGAGGCACAGATACGCAGTATTTT

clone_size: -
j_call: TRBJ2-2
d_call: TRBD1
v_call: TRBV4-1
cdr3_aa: CASSRETGQGTGELFF
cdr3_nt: TGCGCCAGCAGCCGAGAGACAGGGCAAGGCACCGGGGAGCTGTTTTTT

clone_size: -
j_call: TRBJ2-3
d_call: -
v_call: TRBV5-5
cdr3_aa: CASSLNPDNLRDTQYF
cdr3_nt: TGTGCCAGCAGCCTCAACCCGGACAATTTGAGGGATACGCAGTATTTT